These 21 T cell receptor beta chains originate from one sample sequenced in a study of CXCR3-negative and CXCR3-positive naive CD8 T cells. Libraries of TRB cDNA were made by 5' RACE and carried UMIs. TCRdb re-called the 5' RACE reads and shows each CDR3 protein once, DNA omitted. This table holds 100,000 to 150,000 distinct CDR3 sequences. The sequenced sample consisted of naive CXCR3- CD8+ T cells from blood. Subset here: CD45RO-CCR7+CD27+CD95- naive CD8+ T cells lacking CXCR3 (TNR3-). These receptors originate from a human donor in good health. Some clones in this sample may be carry-over from other donors' samples.

The chain couples TRBV4-1 to TRBJ1-1; TCRdb outputs TRBD1, but without DNA this stays unchecked. CDR3 length: 14 residues. The germline gives CDR1 MGHRA, CDR2 YSYEKL. The CDR3 sequence is CASSPLQGASNAFF.

This sequence joins TRBV15 and TRBJ2-5; TCRdb indicates TRBD2, and absent DNA this call remains unverified. Per germline, CDR1 LNHNV and CDR2 YYDKDF (reference sequence). The length of the CDR3 is 15 residues. The CDR3 here is CATSRERGYQETQYF. Using reference TRBV15 and TRBJ2-5 for the parts outside the CDR3, the full variable domain is DAMVIQNPRYQVTQFGKPVTLSCSQTLNHNVMYWYQQKSSQAPKLLFHYYDKDFNNEADTPDNFQSRRPNTSFCFLDIRSPGLGDTAMYLCATSRERGYQETQYFGPGTRLLVL.

J is TRBJ2-3 and V is TRBV27; TCRdb returns TRBD1, unconfirmable since there is no DNA. From germline, CDR1 is MNHEY and CDR2 SMNVEV (reference sequence). This CDR3 contains 13 residues. CDR3 region: CASSTRPGDTQYF.

The chain uses TRBV6-6 and TRBJ1-2; with no DNA, the TCRdb D assignment of TRBD1 cannot be verified. This CDR3 comprises 14 residues. CDR1 is MNHNY, CDR2 SVGAGI, per germline (reference sequence). CDR3 sequence: CASSSTGTGYGYTF.

The chain couples TRBV7-3 to TRBJ2-5; the D gene TCRdb calls, TRBD1, cannot be checked with no DNA. The V gene's germline CDR1 is SGHTA and CDR2 FQGTGA. CDR3 length equals 15 residues. CDR3 sequence reads: CASSPEGQGQETQYF.

The chain couples TRBV4-3 to TRBJ1-1; TCRdb lists TRBD1, though no DNA is available to test this call. The CDR3 length is 15 residues. Germline CDR1 reads LGHNA; CDR2 reads YSLEER. This CDR3 reads CASSQSHQGNTEAFF.

The chain combines TRBV13 with TRBJ1-1; as DNA is missing, the TRBD1 call by TCRdb cannot be tested. The germline V gene encodes CDR1 PRHDT and CDR2 FYEKMQ (reference sequence). CDR3 length: 12 amino acids. The CDR3 sequence: CASSLLDRRAFF.

The chain links TRBV29-1 to TRBJ2-1; no DNA is available, so the TRBD1 call from TCRdb remains unchecked. Germline V gene data show CDR1 as SQVTM and CDR2 as ANQGSEA. This CDR3 spans 14 amino acids. CDR3 sequence reads: CSVLGTGFHNEQFF.

This chain connects TRBV2 to TRBJ2-4; TCRdb returns TRBD1, unconfirmable since there is no DNA. Germline V CDR1 and CDR2: SNHLY, FYNNEI. The CDR3 length is 16 residues. CDR3 region: CASSDRDRLAKNIQYF.

This chain links TRBV5-1 with TRBJ2-7. This CDR3 contains 14 residues. Germline loops: CDR1 SGHRS, CDR2 YFSETQ. CDR3 protein: CASSLEAGSYEQYF.

The V and J genes are TRBV15 and TRBJ1-2; the TRBD1 assignment by TCRdb is unverifiable without DNA. The length of the CDR3 is 15 residues. Germline-derived CDR1 and CDR2 are LNHNV and YYDKDF (reference sequence). The CDR3 spells CATSSGQILNYGYTF.

This chain joins TRBV5-6 and TRBJ1-2. The V gene's germline CDR1 is SGHDT and CDR2 YYEEEE. There are 13 residues in the CDR3. CDR3 protein: CASSLAAPLGYTF. Looking up the rest from reference TRBV5-6 and TRBJ1-2 gives the full variable domain: DAGVTQSPTHLIKTRGQQVTLRCSPKSGHDTVSWYQQALGQGPQFIFQYYEEEERQRGNFPDRFSGHQFPNYSSELNVNALLLGDSALYLCASSLAAPLGYTFGSGTRLTVV.

The genes are TRBV3-1 and TRBJ2-7; no DNA is available, so the TRBD2 call from TCRdb remains unchecked. In germline, CDR1 is LGHDT, CDR2 YNNKEL (reference sequence). The CDR3 has 20 amino acids. CDR3 in amino acids: CASSPTPGLAGASPHNEQYF.

This chain uses TRBV7-3 with TRBJ2-7; the TCRdb call, TRBD2, lacks DNA for checking. The CDR3 contains 15 residues. The germline gives CDR1 SGHTA, CDR2 FQGTGA. This CDR3 reads CASSFFSGSSYEQYF.

This chain links TRBV7-9 with TRBJ2-7; without DNA, the TCRdb call of TRBD1 cannot be checked. This CDR3 has 15 residues. Germline lookup yields CDR1 SEHNR and CDR2 FQNEAQ (reference sequence). The CDR3 protein is CASSPTVTGSDEQYF.

This chain connects TRBV28 to TRBJ2-1; lacking DNA, the TRBD2 call made by TCRdb goes unchecked. This CDR3 is 15 amino acids long. Germline V gene sequence: CDR1 MDHEN, CDR2 SYDVKM. CDR3 loop: CASTYRRETYNEQFF.

The chain employs TRBV29-1 and TRBJ2-7. The CDR3 spans 13 residues. The germline gives CDR1 SQVTM, CDR2 ANQGSEA. CDR3: CSVENRTDYEQYF.

The chain carries TRBV29-1 and TRBJ1-1. The CDR3 runs to 13 residues. CDR1 and CDR2 from the germline V gene are SQVTM and ANQGSEA. The CDR3 sequence is CSVSSLMNTEAFF.

This rearrangement joins TRBV20-1 to TRBJ1-3. The germline CDR1 and CDR2 sequences are DFQATT and SNEGSKA (reference sequence). The CDR3 spans 16 residues. CDR3 loop: CSATVEMSYSGNTIYF.

This chain joins TRBV15 and TRBJ2-3; without DNA, the TCRdb call of TRBD2 cannot be checked. Germline lookup yields CDR1 LNHNV and CDR2 YYDKDF (reference sequence). The CDR3 contains 16 residues. CDR3 amino acids: CATSRGSGGPGDTQYF.

The gene calls are TRBV9 and TRBJ2-3. Germline V gives CDR1 SGDLS, CDR2 YYNGEE. This CDR3 comprises 14 residues. This CDR3 is CASSASGGTDTQYF.